This T cell receptor beta chain was sequenced during a study of cytomegalovirus exposure and HLA in healthy donors. PCR was performed using 60 Vbeta and 13 Jbeta primers. Clones were sequenced by immunoSEQ multiplex PCR, and TCRdb holds only the in-frame ones, with some missing. The sample consists of under 150,000 clones, around 84% of them appearing once. The CDR3 has 14 amino acids. V lost 4 bases and J lost 3, with 9 bases in between. CDR1 is SNHLY, CDR2 FYNNEI, per germline. The sequencing input was PBMCs. The receptor was derived from a middle-aged man in good health and CMV-seronegative. The chain employs TRBV2 and TRBJ2-2; D remains unclear. The CDR3 protein is CASSVKQHTGELFF. CDR3 nucleotide sequence: TGTGCCAGCAGTGTTAAACAGCACACCGGGGAGCTGTTTTTT.